The rows below give T cell receptor beta chains drawn from one sample of a study of cytomegalovirus exposure and HLA in healthy donors. Profiling relied on immunoSEQ multiplex PCR, and the TCRdb table lists in-frame clones only, not all of them. The profile shows around 100,000 clones, roughly 85% of them singletons. Sequencing was performed on PBMCs. The receptor source for this set is a woman between 40 and 50 years old in good health and CMV-seronegative. Each CDR3 is given without its conserved first and last residue. A D gene is named only where the DNA matches it firmly.

j_gene	v_gene	d_gene	CDR3aa
TRBJ2-1	TRBV27	.	ASSLSSDNEQF
TRBJ2-1	TRBV10-2	TRBD2	ASTDPTGLAVVGQF
TRBJ2-1	TRBV6-9	.	ASSEVSDEQF
TRBJ2-1	TRBV5-1	TRBD2	ASSFPGGRIPNEQF
TRBJ1-1	TRBV6-6	.	ASSYAGASTEAF
TRBJ2-1	TRBV7-9	.	ASSLLASGGEQF
TRBJ2-7	TRBV4-2	TRBD2	ASSQELAGGGSYEQY
TRBJ2-5	TRBV9	TRBD2	ASSPQAGEGETQY
TRBJ1-2	TRBV30	.	AWSPASTYGYT
TRBJ2-7	TRBV27	TRBD1	ASSSRQGASEQY
TRBJ2-7	TRBV15	.	ATSREKSQYEQY
TRBJ1-3	TRBV7-8	.	ASSQARPPGNTIY
TRBJ2-3	TRBV4-3	TRBD2	ASSQAPSMAGDGTDTQY
TRBJ1-2	TRBV28	.	ASSPASGRFYYGYT
TRBJ2-7	TRBV28	.	ASSSPSGSGGYEQY
TRBJ2-1	TRBV29-1	.	SVEWPTALIVTSYNEQF
TRBJ2-7	TRBV30	TRBD1	AWNRDRDYEQY
TRBJ1-2	TRBV27	TRBD1	ASSHSGTVTNYGYT
TRBJ1-2	TRBV28	.	ASSLRGADGYT
TRBJ1-5	TRBV6-1	.	ASSEARGRVRGNQPQH
TRBJ1-2	TRBV28	.	ASSYTGGDGYT
TRBJ1-1	TRBV7-9	TRBD1	ASSPYRGAGAGTEAF
TRBJ1-2	TRBV7-2	.	ASSAQPPGAEFYGYT
TRBJ2-3	TRBV10-3	TRBD1	AIKDRGGDTQY
TRBJ2-7	TRBV2	TRBD1	ASSLGTAEQY